Sequencing of this T cell receptor (beta chain) was carried out in a study of CD8+CD57+ T cells in acquired aplastic anemia. Across the whole study: Mean yield of DNA from sorted CD4+ and CD8+ cells was 3 to 3.5 ug. Healthy CD8+ samples averaged about 11.0 million reads.

On this clonotype: No antigen is known for it. One end of the junction does not line up with germline, which may come from a read error.

According to the study, genomic DNA was the template for TCR beta VDJ and CDR3 profiling. One entry per CDR3 protein results from TCRdb running MiXCR on the reads. The sample yields 110,000 or so distinct CDR3 sequences, around 50% seen once. The CDR3 has 14 amino acids. Germline V gene data show CDR1 as LGHNA and CDR2 as YNFKEQ. Whole-study results and caveats: CD8+ Simpson's diversity did not differ significantly between patients and controls. Found in both controls and patients were around 29 CD8+ CDR3 sequences.

Sequencing input: sorted CD4+, CD8+, or CD8+CD57+ T cells (not recorded which) from PBMCs. The chain is built from TRBV4-2 and TRBJ2-3, with 8 bases that match TRBD2. The TCR originated in a human donor in good health, serving as a control. CDR3 coding DNA: TGTGCCAGCGGCCAGACTAGCGGCACAGATACGCAGTATTTT. It specifies CASGQTSGTDTQYF.